This T cell receptor (beta chain) was captured by sequencing in a study of cytomegalovirus exposure and HLA in healthy donors. Only one count was recorded for this clone. The PCR was carried out with 60 Vbeta primers and 13 Jbeta primers. Profiling relied on immunoSEQ multiplex PCR, and the TCRdb table lists in-frame clones only, not all of them. The table includes more than 80,000 clones, roughly 69% detected once. The sequenced sample was PBMCs. This clonotype was obtained from a man aged 50 or older in good health and CMV-seronegative.

The CDR3 DNA reads TGTGCCAGCAGCCCCCGAGGACAGAGCTCCTACAATGAGCAGTTCTTC. This sequence encodes CASSPRGQSSYNEQFF. V is TRBV7-8 and J is TRBJ2-1; TRBD1 is a possible D gene (6 bases). CDR1 is SGHVS and CDR2 is FQNEAQ in the germline V gene. This CDR3 has 16 residues. Trimming took off 5 bases at V and 0 bases at J, with 14 bases between the two ends.